These T cell receptor beta chains were read from a single sample in a study of blood T cell repertoires in COVID-19. The assay was immunoSEQ multiplex PCR, and TCRdb's table has in-frame clones only and misses some. The data contain 250,000 to 300,000 clones, approximately 91% of them seen just once; the ten biggest clones take up approximately 2.4%. Sequencing was done on a sample of PBMCs or T cells enriched from blood (not recorded which). The receptors shown here come from a middle-aged woman with acute COVID-19. The CDR3 runs from the conserved cysteine through the conserved F or W. D genes are given only for firm matches.

CDR3nt	CDR3aa	len	v_gene	j_gene	d_gene
TGTGCCAGCAGCTTGAGAAAGTCTAGTAACTATGGCTACACCTTC	CASSLRKSSNYGYTF	15	TRBV5-4	TRBJ1-2	NA
TGTGCCAGCAGCGCACAAGTGACAGGGGGGGATACGCAGTATTTT	CASSAQVTGGDTQYF	15	TRBV7-9	TRBJ2-3	TRBD1
TGCGCCAGCAGCCAAGCTCCCTCTAGCACAGATACGCAGTATTTT	CASSQAPSSTDTQYF	15	TRBV4-1	TRBJ2-3	NA
TGTGCCTGGAGCAGGGATGTAGGGCAGCCCCAGCATTTT	CAWSRDVGQPQHF	13	TRBV30	TRBJ1-5	NA
TGTGCCAGCAGCGGGGCGGGGCGGGAGACCCAGTACTTC	CASSGAGRETQYF	13	TRBV12-3/TRBV12-4	TRBJ2-5	NA
TGTGCCAGCAGCCCGGCACGACAGGCAACTAATGAAAAACTGTTTTTT	CASSPARQATNEKLFF	16	TRBV5-8	TRBJ1-4	NA
TGTGCCAGCAGCTCCTTCGGGACAATGGTCGAGCAGTACTTC	CASSSFGTMVEQYF	14	TRBV5-5	TRBJ2-7	NA
TGTGCCAGCAGCCTCCGAGGGCTAGCGGGGACGGCGGACGGAACCGGGGAGCTGTTTTTT	CASSLRGLAGTADGTGELFF	20	TRBV4-2	TRBJ2-2	TRBD2
TGTGCCAGCAGCCAAGAACTGGGACAGCGGAACACTGAAGCTTTCTTT	CASSQELGQRNTEAFF	16	TRBV3-1/TRBV3-2	TRBJ1-1	TRBD1
TGTGCCATCAGTCGACAGGGGTCGGGCTACACCTTC	CAISRQGSGYTF	12	TRBV10-3	TRBJ1-2	TRBD1